The T cell receptor beta chain described here comes from a study of blood T cell repertoires in COVID-19. Study overall: PBMCs, B-cell-depleted T cells, or T cells provided the cDNA or gDNA that made up the material.

Authors' analysis steps: Counts of nucleated cells, estimated from reference gene primer amplification, were obtained. Sequencing was performed with immunoSEQ multiplex PCR; in TCRdb, only in-frame clones are kept and a portion is missing. Clonal size and the V and J genes are those of that table, whereas D and trimming came from the DNA. The sample holds approximately 170,000 clones; 80% to 90% are singletons and the top ten take 9% to 10%. The study recruited people aged about 18 to 95 years across roughly 23 US areas. What the recovered Cohort 3 donors had was two negative PCRs, clearance, or symptom resolution. The CDR3 totals 14 residues. The V and J ends lost 2 bases and 3 bases respectively, with 10 bases between them. The V gene's germline CDR1 is MNHEY and CDR2 SVGAGI.

V and J are TRBV6-5 and TRBJ1-2; no clear D gene. Material: PBMCs or T cells enriched from blood (not recorded which). The sequence was collected from a young woman who had recovered from COVID-19. The CDR3 loop reads CASSYGGGHYGYTF. The CDR3 nucleotides are TGTGCCAGCAGTTACGGTGGAGGCCACTATGGCTACACCTTC.